This T cell receptor (beta chain) was profiled in a study of beta chain features in type 1 diabetes. Study-wide results and limits: Type 1 diabetes patients had TCRB CDR3s that were shorter (moderately but significantly so) in all four CD4+ subsets.

Every isolated RNA sample was fully reverse transcribed, so sequencing captured expressed TCRB transcripts. Profiled with immunoSEQ multiplex PCR; TCRdb holds only in-frame clones, not every one. The top ten clones hold approximately 0.11% of a sample with about 650,000 clones, approximately 13% of them seen once. With respect to this clone: Its target is unknown.

The CDR3 loop spans 14 amino acids. Germline V gene data show CDR1 as GTSNPN and CDR2 as SVGIG (reference sequence). V shed 1 base and J shed 2 bases, with 11 bases lying between them. The chain recombines TRBV30 with TRBJ2-5; unclear D gene. The TCR sequence derives from a man aged 30 to 45 with type 1 diabetes. The material sequenced was naive CD4+ T cells from blood. The CDR3 DNA follows: TGTGCCTGGAGTGAGCAGGTATCTCAAGAGACCCAGTACTTC. Its protein is CAWSEQVSQETQYF. The complete variable domain, with remaining parts taken from reference TRBV30 and TRBJ2-5, reads SQTIHQWPATLVQPVGSPLSLECTVEGTSNPNLYWYRQAAGRGLQLLFYSVGIGQISSEVPQNLSASRPQDRQFILSSKKLLLSDSGFYLCAWSEQVSQETQYFGPGTRLLVL.